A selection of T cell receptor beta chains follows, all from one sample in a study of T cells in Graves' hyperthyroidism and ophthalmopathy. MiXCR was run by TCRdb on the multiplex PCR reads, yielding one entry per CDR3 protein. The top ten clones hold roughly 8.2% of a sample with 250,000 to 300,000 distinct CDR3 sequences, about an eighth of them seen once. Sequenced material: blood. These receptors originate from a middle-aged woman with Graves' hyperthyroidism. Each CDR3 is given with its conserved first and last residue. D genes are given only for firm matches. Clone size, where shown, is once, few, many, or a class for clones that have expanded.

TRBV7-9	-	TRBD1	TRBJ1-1	TGTGCCAGCACTCCGGGACAGGAGCTTGAAGCTTTCTTT	CASTPGQELEAFF
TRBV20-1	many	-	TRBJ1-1	TGCAGTGCTAGAGGAGTCATGAACACTGAAGCTTTCTTT	CSARGVMNTEAFF
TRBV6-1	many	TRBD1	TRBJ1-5	TGTGCCAGCAGTGAAGGACAGGGGAATAGCAATCAGCCCCAGCATTTT	CASSEGQGNSNQPQHF
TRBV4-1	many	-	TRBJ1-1	TGCGCCAGCAGCCAAGATGAGGGGATGAACACTGAAGCTTTCTTT	CASSQDEGMNTEAFF
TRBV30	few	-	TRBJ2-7	TGTGCCTGGACCTCCGGGAAGTGGGAGCAGTACTTC	CAWTSGKWEQYF
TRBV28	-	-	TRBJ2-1	TGTGCCAGCATTCCTAGGGGGGAGGTTTCCTACAATGAGCAGTTCTTC	CASIPRGEVSYNEQFF
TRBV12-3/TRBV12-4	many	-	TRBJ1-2	TGTGCCAGCAGTTTAGCTGGGGATGGGGGCTATGGCTACACCTTC	CASSLAGDGGYGYTF
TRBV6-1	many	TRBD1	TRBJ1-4	TGTGCCAGCAGCCTGAACTTGGGACAGGGAGAAGAAAAACTGTTTTTT	CASSLNLGQGEEKLFF
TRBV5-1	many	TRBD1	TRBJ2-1	TGCGCCAGCAGCCCGGCGGGGACAGGCGGGGCCTACAATGAGCAGTTCTTC	CASSPAGTGGAYNEQFF
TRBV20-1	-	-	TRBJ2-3	TGCAGTGCTAGTTCTAGCGCAAGCACAGATACGCAGTATTTT	CSASSSASTDTQYF
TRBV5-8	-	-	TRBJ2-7	TGTGCCAGCAGCTGGGGTCTACAGTCCTACGAGCAGTACTTC	CASSWGLQSYEQYF
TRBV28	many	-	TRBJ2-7	TGTGCCAGCAGGGGCTCGGACAAGAGCGAGCAGTACTTC	CASRGSDKSEQYF
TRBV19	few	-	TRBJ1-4	TGTGCCAGTAGTGCCTCATTAGCAACTAATGAAAAACTGTTTTTT	CASSASLATNEKLFF
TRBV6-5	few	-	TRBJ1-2	TGTGCCAGCAGTTACTCAGAGGACTATGGCTACACCTTC	CASSYSEDYGYTF
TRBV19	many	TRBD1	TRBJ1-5	TGTGCCAGTAGTCTTACCCGACAGGGTGGTCAGCCCCAGCATTTT	CASSLTRQGGQPQHF
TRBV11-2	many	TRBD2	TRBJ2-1	TGTGCCAGCAGCTTAGATAGCGGGAGGAATGAGCAGTTCTTC	CASSLDSGRNEQFF
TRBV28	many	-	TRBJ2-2	TGTGCCAGCATGGCGAACACCGGGGAGCTGTTTTTT	CASMANTGELFF
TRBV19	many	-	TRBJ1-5	TGTGCCAGTGAGGGGTCGGCAAGTCAGCCCCAGCATTTT	CASEGSASQPQHF
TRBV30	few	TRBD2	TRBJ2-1	TGTGCCTGGAGGGTAGGACTAGCTGTCGATGAGCAGTTCTTC	CAWRVGLAVDEQFF
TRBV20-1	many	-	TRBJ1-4	TGCAGTGCTAGAGATCCATCGGCTGATAATGAAAAACTGTTTTTT	CSARDPSADNEKLFF
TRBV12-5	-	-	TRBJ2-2	TGTGCTAGTGGTGGGACCGGGGAGCTGTTTTTT	CASGGTGELFF
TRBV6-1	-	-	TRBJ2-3	TGTGCCAGCAGTTATGCGCCAGGGGTAACAGATACGCAGTATTTT	CASSYAPGVTDTQYF
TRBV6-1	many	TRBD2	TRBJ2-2	TGTGCCAGCAGTCCTAGGACTAGCGGGAGTGGCGGGGAGCTGTTTTTT	CASSPRTSGSGGELFF
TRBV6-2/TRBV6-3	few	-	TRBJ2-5	TGTGCCAGCACCATACCGGGGGCAGAAGAGACCCAGTACTTC	CASTIPGAEETQYF
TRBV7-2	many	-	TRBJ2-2	TGTGCCAGCAGGCCGGGACCCAGTTACGGGGAGCTGTTTTTT	CASRPGPSYGELFF
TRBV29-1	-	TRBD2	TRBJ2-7	TGCAGCGTTCTCGGGACTAGCGGGTCCTACGAGCAGTACTTC	CSVLGTSGSYEQYF
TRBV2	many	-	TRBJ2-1	TGTGCCAGCAAGGGCAGGGTCACCTACAATGAGCAGTTCTTC	CASKGRVTYNEQFF
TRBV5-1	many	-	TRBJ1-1	TGCGCCAGCCAGCGGACACTCGGTGGGAGCACTGAAGCTTTCTTT	CASQRTLGGSTEAFF
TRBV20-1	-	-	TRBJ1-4	TGCAGTGCTAGACCCGGGGGGGGGGCGGATGAAAAACTGTTTTTT	CSARPGGGADEKLFF
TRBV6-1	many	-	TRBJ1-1	TGTGCCAGCAGTGAGGGGCCCTTGAACACTGAAGCTTTCTTT	CASSEGPLNTEAFF
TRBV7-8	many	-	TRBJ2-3	TGTGCCAGCAGCTTAGTTTCACAGGGTGGGGCAGATACGCAGTATTTT	CASSLVSQGGADTQYF
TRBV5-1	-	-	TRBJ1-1	TGCGCCAGCAGCCCCCAAATTAACACTGAAGCTTTCTTT	CASSPQINTEAFF
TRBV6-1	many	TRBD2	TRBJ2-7	TGTGCCAGCCGTGTAGGACTAGCGGGTGGTTCCTACGAGCAGTACTTC	CASRVGLAGGSYEQYF
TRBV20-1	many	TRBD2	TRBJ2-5	TGCAGTGCTAGAGATGCGGGACTAGCGGGAGTGGGGCCCCAAGAGACCCAGTACTTC	CSARDAGLAGVGPQETQYF
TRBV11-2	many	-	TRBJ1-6	TGTGCCAGCGGGGGATTCAGGGATTCACCCCTCCACTTT	CASGGFRDSPLHF
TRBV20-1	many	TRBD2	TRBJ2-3	TGCAGTGCTAGACCGACTAGCGGATACACAGATACGCAGTATTTT	CSARPTSGYTDTQYF
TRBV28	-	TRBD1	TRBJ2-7	TGTGCCAGCAGTTTTATACAGGGACAGGGGGGGCTTTTGGGTACCTACGAGCAGTACTTC	CASSFIQGQGGLLGTYEQYF
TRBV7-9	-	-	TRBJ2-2	TGTGCCAGCATCAAAGGGAGGACCGGGGAGCTGTTTTTT	CASIKGRTGELFF
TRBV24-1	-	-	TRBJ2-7	TGTGCCACCAGTGCTGGGGGATACGAGCAGTACTTC	CATSAGGYEQYF
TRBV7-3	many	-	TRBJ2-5	TGTGCCAGCAGCTTATCCCCGGGAGAGACCCAGTACTTC	CASSLSPGETQYF
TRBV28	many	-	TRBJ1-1	TGTGCCAGCAGCCAAGTCGCGCTAGAGGCTTTCTTT	CASSQVALEAFF
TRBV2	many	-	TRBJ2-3	TGTGCCAGCAGTCTTGGGGGAACAAACACAGATACGCAGTATTTT	CASSLGGTNTDTQYF
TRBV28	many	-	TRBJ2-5	TGTGCCAGCAGTTTCCTGGGCTCGGACGGGGAGACCCAGTACTTC	CASSFLGSDGETQYF
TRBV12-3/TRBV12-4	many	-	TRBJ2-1	TGTGCCAGCAGGGGCAGATCCTACAATGAGCAGTTCTTC	CASRGRSYNEQFF
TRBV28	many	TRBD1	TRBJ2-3	TGTGCCAGCAGTTTGGGACAGCTCACAGATACGCAGTATTTT	CASSLGQLTDTQYF
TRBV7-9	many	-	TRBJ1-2	TGTGCCAGCGTAGTGCAGGGGACTGTCGATGGCTACACCTTC	CASVVQGTVDGYTF
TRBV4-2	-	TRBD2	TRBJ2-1	TGTGCCAGCAGCCCCCAGGGACTAGTTATGGATGAGCAGTTCTTC	CASSPQGLVMDEQFF
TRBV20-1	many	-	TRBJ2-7	TGCAGTGCAACTGGAGGGACCGAGTACGAGCAGTACTTC	CSATGGTEYEQYF
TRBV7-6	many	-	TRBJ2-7	TGTGCCAGCAGCGGAGGGTGGGGGATCTCCTACGAGCAGTACTTC	CASSGGWGISYEQYF
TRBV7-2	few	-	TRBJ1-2	TGTGCCAGCAGCTTAGTATGGGGGCCCAACTATGGCTACACCTTC	CASSLVWGPNYGYTF
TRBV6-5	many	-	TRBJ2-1	TGTGCCAGCAGTTACTCACTTCCACCGAGGGATGAGCAGTTCTTC	CASSYSLPPRDEQFF
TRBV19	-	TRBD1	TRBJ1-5	TGTGCCAGTACCGTAGGGGACAGGGACAATCAGCCCCAGCATTTT	CASTVGDRDNQPQHF
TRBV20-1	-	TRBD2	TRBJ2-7	TGCAGTGCTGACGGACTAGCTAACGAGCAGTACTTC	CSADGLANEQYF
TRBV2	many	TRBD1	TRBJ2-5	TGTGCCAGCAGAGGGCCCCGGACAGGGGGCGTGGAGACCCAGTACTTC	CASRGPRTGGVETQYF
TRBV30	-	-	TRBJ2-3	TGTGCCTGGAACCGGTTCAGAAACATGCCAGATACGCAGTATTTT	CAWNRFRNMPDTQYF
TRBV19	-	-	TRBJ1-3	TGTGCCAGTAGTACGGACGGAAGGGGAAACACCATATATTTT	CASSTDGRGNTIYF
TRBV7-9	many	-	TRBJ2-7	TGTGCCAGCAGCAACGACAGGATCTCCTACGAGCAGTACTTC	CASSNDRISYEQYF
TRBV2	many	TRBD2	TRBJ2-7	TGTGCCAGCACAGGACTAGCGGGTTCCTACGAGCAGTACTTC	CASTGLAGSYEQYF
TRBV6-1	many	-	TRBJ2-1	TGTGCCAGCATTCTGGGCATCCGGGAAAACCTCAATGAGCAGTTCTTC	CASILGIRENLNEQFF